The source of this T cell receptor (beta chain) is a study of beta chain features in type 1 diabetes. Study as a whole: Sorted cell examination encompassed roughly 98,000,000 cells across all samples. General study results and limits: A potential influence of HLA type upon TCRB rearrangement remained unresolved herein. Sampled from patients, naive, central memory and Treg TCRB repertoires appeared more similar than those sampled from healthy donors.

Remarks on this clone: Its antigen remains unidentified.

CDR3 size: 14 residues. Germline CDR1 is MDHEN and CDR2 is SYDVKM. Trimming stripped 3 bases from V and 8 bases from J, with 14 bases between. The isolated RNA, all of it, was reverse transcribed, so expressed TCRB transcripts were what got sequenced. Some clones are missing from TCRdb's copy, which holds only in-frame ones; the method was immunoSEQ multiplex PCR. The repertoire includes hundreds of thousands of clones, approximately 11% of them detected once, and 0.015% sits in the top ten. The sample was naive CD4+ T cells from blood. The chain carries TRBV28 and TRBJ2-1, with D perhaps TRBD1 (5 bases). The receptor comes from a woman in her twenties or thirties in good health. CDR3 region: CASSFGWQGDEQFF. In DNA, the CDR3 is TGTGCCAGCAGTTTTGGGTGGCAAGGGGATGAGCAGTTCTTC.